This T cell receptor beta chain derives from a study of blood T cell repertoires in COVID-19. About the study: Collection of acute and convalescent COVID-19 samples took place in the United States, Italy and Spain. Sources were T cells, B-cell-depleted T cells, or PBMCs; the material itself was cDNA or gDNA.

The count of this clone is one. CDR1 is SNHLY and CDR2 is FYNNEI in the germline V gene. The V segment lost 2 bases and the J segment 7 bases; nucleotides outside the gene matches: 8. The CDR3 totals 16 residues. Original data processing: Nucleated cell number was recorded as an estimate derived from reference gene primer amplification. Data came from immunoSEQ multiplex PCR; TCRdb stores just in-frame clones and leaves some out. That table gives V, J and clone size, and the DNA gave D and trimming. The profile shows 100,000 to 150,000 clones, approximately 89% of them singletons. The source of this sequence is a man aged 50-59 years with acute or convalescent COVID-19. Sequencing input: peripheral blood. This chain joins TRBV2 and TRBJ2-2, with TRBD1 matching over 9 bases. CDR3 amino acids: CASSEMGQGYSGELFF. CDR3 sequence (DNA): TGTGCCAGCAGTGAAATGGGACAGGGTTATAGCGGGGAGCTGTTTTTT.